This T cell receptor (beta chain) originates from a study of Ad26.COV2.S vaccination and SARS-CoV-2 variants. Germline values: CDR1 SQVTM, CDR2 ANQGSEA. J gave up 4 bases and V 4 bases, and 7 bases lay outside the gene matches. The CDR3 sequence is 14 residues long. The treatment is: some 20 received Ad26.COV2.S at low or high dose, single or two shots; roughly five received placebo; per-sample allocation not given. All samples were drawn on day 63, counting from the first vaccine or placebo injection. Libraries were prepared by immunoSEQ multiplex PCR; TCRdb keeps only in-frame clonotypes and omits some of them. The repertoire holds 440,000 or so clones, with about 90% as singletons.

The V and J genes are TRBV29-1 and TRBJ2-1, with 7 positions matching TRBD1. The sequencing used peripheral blood, collected in a trial of Ad26.COV2.S vaccine versus placebo. The clonotype comes from a person aged 18-65 years who received the Ad26.COV2.S COVID-19 vaccine or a placebo. CDR3 in DNA: TGCAGCGTTGTGGACAGGCCGGATTACAATGAGCAGTTCTTC. The encoded protein is CSVVDRPDYNEQFF.